The following is a T cell receptor beta chain sequence with its context. What it binds is unknown. Germline loops: CDR1 LGHDT, CDR2 YNNKEL (reference sequence). The CDR3 has 14 residues. V lost 4 bases to trimming and J lost 0 bases, with 8 bases between them. This sample is drawn from a study of Ad26.COV2.S vaccination and SARS-CoV-2 variants. Study observations and caveats: Considerable breadth of spike-specific CD8+ and CD4+ T cell responses has reportedly been documented following vaccination. Breadth measured for non-spike TCRs was similar across vaccine and placebo recipients.

Method: immunoSEQ multiplex PCR; TCRdb's copy keeps in-frame clones and lacks some. The sample has 85,000 to 120,000 clones; 80% are singletons. The sample here was peripheral blood, taken after recovery from COVID-19. This receptor was obtained from a human donor who had recovered from COVID-19. The chain couples TRBV3-1 (or the pseudogene TRBV3-2) to TRBJ2-3, with D unclear. CDR3 coding DNA: TGTGCCAGCAGCCCCACGGTTAGCACAGATACGCAGTATTTT. It encodes CASSPTVSTDTQYF.